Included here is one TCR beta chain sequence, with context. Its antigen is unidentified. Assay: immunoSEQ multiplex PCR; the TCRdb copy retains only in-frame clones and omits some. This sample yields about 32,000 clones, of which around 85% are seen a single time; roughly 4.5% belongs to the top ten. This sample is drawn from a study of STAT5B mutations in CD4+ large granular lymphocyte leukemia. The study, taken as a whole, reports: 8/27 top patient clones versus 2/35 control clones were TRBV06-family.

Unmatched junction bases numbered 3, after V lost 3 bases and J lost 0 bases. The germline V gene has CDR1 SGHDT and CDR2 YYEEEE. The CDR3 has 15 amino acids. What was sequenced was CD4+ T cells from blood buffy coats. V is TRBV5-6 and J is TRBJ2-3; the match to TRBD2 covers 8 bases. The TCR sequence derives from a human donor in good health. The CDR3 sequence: CASSSTSGSTDTQYF. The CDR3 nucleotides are TGTGCCAGCAGCTCAACTAGCGGTAGCACAGATACGCAGTATTTT.